This T cell receptor beta chain was recorded in a study of regulatory T cells in long-lasting Graves disease. About the research overall: Graves' cases, newly diagnosed, had used antithyroid drugs under 3 months.

CDR3 regions were amplified by Arm-PCR using iRepertoire HTBI primers to build TCR beta libraries. From the multiplex PCR reads, TCRdb called clonotypes with MiXCR, one entry per CDR3 protein. The sample has some 410,000 distinct CDR3 sequences; about a sixth are singletons. Trimming at V came to 1 base and at J to 0 bases, leaving 5 bases not matched to a gene. CDR1 and CDR2 (germline): GTSNPN, SVGIG (reference sequence). The CDR3 extends over 17 amino acids. Described time point: newly diagnosed GD, antithyroid drugs for less than 3 months. Isolated PBMC RNA provided the starting material for the TCR library. These sequences were also reported in another study, on T cells in Graves' hyperthyroidism and ophthalmopathy.

The TCR was taken from a woman younger than 45 with Graves disease. Sequencing used peripheral blood mononuclear cells (PBMCs), obtained at new diagnosis, from a patient treated with antithyroid drugs. The rearrangement uses TRBV30 and TRBJ1-3, with 11 bases matching TRBD1. The CDR3 sequence: CAWSGRDRGFSGNTIYF. The CDR3 nucleotides read TGTGCCTGGAGTGGCCGGGACAGGGGGTTCTCTGGAAACACCATATATTTT. Based on the CDR3 plus reference TRBV30 and TRBJ1-3, the full variable domain is SQTIHQWPATLVQPVGSPLSLECTVEGTSNPNLYWYRQAAGRGLQLLFYSVGIGQISSEVPQNLSASRPQDRQFILSSKKLLLSDSGFYLCAWSGRDRGFSGNTIYFGEGSWLTVV.